The T cell receptor beta chain under discussion was sequenced for a study of graft-versus-host responses after intestinal transplantation. About the study: Once they had received anti-thymocyte globulin induction, all recipients took tacrolimus and steroids for roughly three years.

The study's findings and limits: GvH clones detected in recipient marrow included some appearing first in ileum or blood. When patients had graft-donor T cell macrochimerism, their allografts held high graft-versus-host to host-versus-graft clonal ratios.

Germline CDR1 reads MNHEY; CDR2 reads SVGAGI. The CDR3 is 16 residues long. The ends lost 0 bases at V and 2 bases at J; junction bases unmatched: 6. Profiling relied on immunoSEQ multiplex PCR, and the TCRdb table lists in-frame clones only, not all of them. The sample consists of under 140,000 clones, over 85% of them appearing once. As to this clone: Its antigen is still unknown.

The V gene is TRBV6-5, the J gene TRBJ1-2; 7 positions match TRBD1. The sequence derives from a human donor who received an intestinal transplant. This sample comprised unstimulated CD8+ T cells sorted from spleen or lymph node cells, obtained before intestinal transplant. The CDR3 nucleotides are TGTGCCAGCAGTTACTCGGTCAAGGGGGCAAACTATGGCTACACCTTC. It specifies CASSYSVKGANYGYTF.